This is a list of T cell receptor beta chains from one sample in a study of blood T cells in healthy people across ages. TCRdb used MiXCR to reprocess the 5' RACE reads, holding one entry per CDR3 protein. Counted here are hundreds of thousands of distinct CDR3 sequences, approximately 50% occurring once; the ten biggest clones make up approximately 32%. Sequencing was performed on blood. These receptors all stem from a woman aged 60-70 years in good health. The conserved cysteine and the conserved F or W are not part of the CDR3 here. A D gene is named only where the DNA matches it firmly.

j_call	v_call	d_call	cdr3_aa
TRBJ1-5	TRBV24-1	NA	ATADSGYNQPQH
TRBJ2-7	TRBV10-3	NA	AINLEGISGEQY
TRBJ2-1	TRBV7-8	NA	ASSLSFSNEQF
TRBJ1-2	TRBV20-1	TRBD1	SARGRGTGSYGYT
TRBJ2-1	TRBV20-1	NA	SVTPHGLHEQF
TRBJ2-1	TRBV20-1	NA	SANSRANEQF
TRBJ2-1	TRBV20-1	NA	SACTSQGPNEQF
TRBJ2-1	TRBV29-1	TRBD1	SVLTGTGYEQF
TRBJ1-5	TRBV20-1	TRBD1	SARDLRTGEQPQH
TRBJ1-6	TRBV12-3/TRBV12-4	NA	ASSYGSSYNSPLH
TRBJ2-1	TRBV6-2/TRBV6-3	TRBD2	ASYPLAGGYNEQF
TRBJ1-1	TRBV12-3/TRBV12-4	NA	ASSPTGRRDTEAF
TRBJ2-1	TRBV11-2	TRBD2	ASSLREGLADSYNEQF
TRBJ2-1	TRBV20-1	TRBD2	SARQTSGAQF
TRBJ2-1	TRBV6-1	NA	ASSEFGGGYGNEQF
TRBJ2-1	TRBV15	TRBD2	ATRQAGGPYNEQF
TRBJ2-1	TRBV6-5	TRBD2	ASSYRREHEQF
TRBJ2-3	TRBV7-2	NA	ASSFPGEDTQY
TRBJ2-5	TRBV20-1	TRBD2	SAKRRTHREEQY
TRBJ1-2	TRBV5-6	NA	ASSFPRTNYGYT
NA	TRBV6-6	NA	ASTGGSGSNQPQY
TRBJ2-3	TRBV6-4	TRBD1	ATRDRGHTDTQY
NA	TRBV28	NA	ASSSSRVEQY
TRBJ2-3	TRBV7-3	NA	ASSLTGVAVTSTDTQY
TRBJ2-4	TRBV28	NA	ASSLYGGGIQY
TRBJ2-5	TRBV20-1	NA	SASSPGVQETQY
TRBJ2-7	TRBV5-1	NA	ASSLYEGAGQY
TRBJ1-2	TRBV4-2	NA	ASSQECVTWGYGYT
TRBJ2-3	TRBV27	NA	ASSLRVAADTQY
TRBJ2-3	TRBV21-1	NA	ASSKGMGGPSTDTQY
TRBJ1-1	TRBV2	NA	ASRRATEAF